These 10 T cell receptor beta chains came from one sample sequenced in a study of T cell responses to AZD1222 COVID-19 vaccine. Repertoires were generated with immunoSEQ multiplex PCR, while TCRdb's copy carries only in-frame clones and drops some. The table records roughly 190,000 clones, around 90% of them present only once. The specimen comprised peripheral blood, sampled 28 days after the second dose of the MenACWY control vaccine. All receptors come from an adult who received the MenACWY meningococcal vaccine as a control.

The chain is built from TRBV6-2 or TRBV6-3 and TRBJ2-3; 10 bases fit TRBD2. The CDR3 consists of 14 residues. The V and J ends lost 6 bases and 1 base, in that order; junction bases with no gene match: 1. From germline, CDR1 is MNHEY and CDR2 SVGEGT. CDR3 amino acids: CASSLAGGTDTQYF. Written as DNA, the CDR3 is TGTGCCAGCAGCCTAGCGGGAGGCACAGATACGCAGTATTTT.

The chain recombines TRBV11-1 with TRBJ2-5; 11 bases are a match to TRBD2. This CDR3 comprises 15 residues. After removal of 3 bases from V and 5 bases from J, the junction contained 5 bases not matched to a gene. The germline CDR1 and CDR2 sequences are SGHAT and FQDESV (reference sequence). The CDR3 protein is CASSFSGRAQETQYF. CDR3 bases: TGTGCCAGCAGCTTTAGCGGGAGGGCCCAGGAGACCCAGTACTTC.

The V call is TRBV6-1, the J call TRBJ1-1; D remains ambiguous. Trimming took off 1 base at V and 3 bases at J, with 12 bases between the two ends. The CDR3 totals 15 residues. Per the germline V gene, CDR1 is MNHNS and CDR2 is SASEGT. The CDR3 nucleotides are TGTGCCAGCAGTGAAGATTCTCGACGGTACACTGAAGCTTTCTTT. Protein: CASSEDSRRYTEAFF.

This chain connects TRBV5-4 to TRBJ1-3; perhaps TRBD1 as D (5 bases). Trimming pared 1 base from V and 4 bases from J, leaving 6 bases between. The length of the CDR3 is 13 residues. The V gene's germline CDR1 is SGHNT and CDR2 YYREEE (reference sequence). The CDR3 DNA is TGTGCCAGCAGCTTGAAGGGGGGAAACACCATATATTTT. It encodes CASSLKGGNTIYF.

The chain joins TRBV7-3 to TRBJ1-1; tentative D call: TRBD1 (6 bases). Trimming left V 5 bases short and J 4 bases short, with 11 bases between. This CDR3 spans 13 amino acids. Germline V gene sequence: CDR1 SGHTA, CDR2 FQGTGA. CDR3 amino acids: CASSITGITEAFF. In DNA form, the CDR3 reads TGTGCCAGCAGCATCACAGGGATCACTGAAGCTTTCTTT.

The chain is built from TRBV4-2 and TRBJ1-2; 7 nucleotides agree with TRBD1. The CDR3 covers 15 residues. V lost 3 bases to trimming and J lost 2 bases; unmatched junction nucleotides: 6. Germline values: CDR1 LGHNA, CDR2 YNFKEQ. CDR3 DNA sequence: TGTGCCAGCAGCCAGACAGGGAGGGAGAACTATGGCTACACCTTC. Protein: CASSQTGRENYGYTF.

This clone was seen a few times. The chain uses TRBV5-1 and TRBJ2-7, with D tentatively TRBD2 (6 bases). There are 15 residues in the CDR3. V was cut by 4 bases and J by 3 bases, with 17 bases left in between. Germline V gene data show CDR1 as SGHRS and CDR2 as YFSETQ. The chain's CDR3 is CASSAMTRSDYEQYF. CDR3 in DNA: TGCGCCAGCAGCGCCATGACTAGATCGGACTACGAGCAGTACTTC. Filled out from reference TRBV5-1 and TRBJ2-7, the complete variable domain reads KAGVTQTPRYLIKTRGQQVTLSCSPISGHRSVSWYQQTPGQGLQFLFEYFSETQRNKGNFPGRFSGRQFSNSRSEMNVSTLELGDSALYLCASSAMTRSDYEQYFGPGTRLTVT.

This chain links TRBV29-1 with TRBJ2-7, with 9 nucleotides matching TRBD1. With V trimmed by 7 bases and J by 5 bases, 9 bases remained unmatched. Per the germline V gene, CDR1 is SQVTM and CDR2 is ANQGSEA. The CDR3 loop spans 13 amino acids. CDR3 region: CSASDRGGNEQYF. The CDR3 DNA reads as TGCAGCGCCTCGGACAGGGGTGGAAACGAGCAGTACTTC.

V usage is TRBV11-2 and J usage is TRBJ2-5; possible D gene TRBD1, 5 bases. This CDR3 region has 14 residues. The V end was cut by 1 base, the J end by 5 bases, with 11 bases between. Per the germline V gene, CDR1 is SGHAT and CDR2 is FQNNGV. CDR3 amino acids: CASSLVRAAETQYF. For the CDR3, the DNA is TGTGCCAGCAGCTTAGTCAGGGCCGCGGAGACCCAGTACTTC. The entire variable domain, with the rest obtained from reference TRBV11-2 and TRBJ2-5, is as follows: EAGVAQSPRYKIIEKRQSVAFWCNPISGHATLYWYQQILGQGPKLLIQFQNNGVVDDSQLPKDRFSAERLKGVDSTLKIQPAKLEDSAVYLCASSLVRAAETQYFGPGTRLLVL.

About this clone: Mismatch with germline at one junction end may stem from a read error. The CDR3 protein is CATSDSEDRGFSF. In DNA form, the CDR3 reads TGTGCCACCAGTGATTCAGAAGACAGGGGATTTTCCTTC. This rearrangement joins TRBV24-1 to TRBJ1-2; 8 bases fit TRBD1. The CDR3 extends over 13 amino acids. The germline CDR1 and CDR2 sequences are KGHDR and SFDVKD.